This T cell receptor beta chain comes out of a study of vaccination and CD4 T cells after COVID-19. CDR3 length equals 15 residues. V dropped 2 bases and J dropped 0 bases, with 10 bases sitting between them. CDR1 is MNHEY, CDR2 SMNVEV, per germline (reference sequence). Treatment of the sample: approximately nine-day PBMC culture with coronavirus spike peptide pools or control peptides (ViraFEST assay). The ViraFEST method relied on peptide pools to expand antigen-specific T cells, followed by TCR sequencing. In regard to this clonotype: As yet, its antigen is unknown.

The study sequenced cultured CD4+ T cell DNA using the Oncomine TCR Beta short-read assay. TCRdb processed the PCR reads anew with MiXCR; each CDR3 protein has one entry. The sample shows over 8,000 distinct CDR3 sequences, roughly 69% of them seen only once. This clonotype was sampled from a human donor who had recovered from COVID-19. This chain connects TRBV27 to TRBJ1-2; D call uncertain. Material: CD4+ T cells from blood, cultured in vitro. The CDR3 nucleotides are TGTGCCAGCAGTTTAAATAGGGCAGCTAACTATGGCTACACCTTC. Translated: CASSLNRAANYGYTF.